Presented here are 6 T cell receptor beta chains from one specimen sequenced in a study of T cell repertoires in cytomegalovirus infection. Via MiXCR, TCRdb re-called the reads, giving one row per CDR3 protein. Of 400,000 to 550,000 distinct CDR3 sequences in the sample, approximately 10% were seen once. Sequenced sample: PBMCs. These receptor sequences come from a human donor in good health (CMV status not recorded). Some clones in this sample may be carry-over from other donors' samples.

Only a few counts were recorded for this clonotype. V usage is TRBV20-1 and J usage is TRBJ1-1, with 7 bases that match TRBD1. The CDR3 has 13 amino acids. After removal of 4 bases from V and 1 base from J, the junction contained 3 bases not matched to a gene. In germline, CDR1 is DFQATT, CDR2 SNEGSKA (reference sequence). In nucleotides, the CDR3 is TGCAGTGCTACCGGACAGGCGAACACTGAAGCTTTCTTT. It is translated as CSATGQANTEAFF.

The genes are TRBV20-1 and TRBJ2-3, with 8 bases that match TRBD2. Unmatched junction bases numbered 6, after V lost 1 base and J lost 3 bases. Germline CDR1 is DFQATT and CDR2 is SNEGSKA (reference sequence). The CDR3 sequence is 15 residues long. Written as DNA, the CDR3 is TGCAGTGCTAGAGGGGAGCGGGGGAATACAGATACGCAGTATTTT. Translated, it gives CSARGERGNTDTQYF.

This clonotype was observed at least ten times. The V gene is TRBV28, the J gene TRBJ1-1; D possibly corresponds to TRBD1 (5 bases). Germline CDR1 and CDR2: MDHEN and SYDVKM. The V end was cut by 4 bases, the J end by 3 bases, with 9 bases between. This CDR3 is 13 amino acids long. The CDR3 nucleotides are TGTGCCAGCAGTTCACCACAGGACACTGAAGCTTTCTTT. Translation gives CASSSPQDTEAFF.

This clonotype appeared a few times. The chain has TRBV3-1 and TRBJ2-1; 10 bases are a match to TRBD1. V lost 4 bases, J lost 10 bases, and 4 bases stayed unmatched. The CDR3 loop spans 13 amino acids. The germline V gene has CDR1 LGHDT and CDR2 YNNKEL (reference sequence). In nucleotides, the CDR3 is TGTGCCAGCAGCCCCCGGGACAGGGGCGAGCAGTTCTTC. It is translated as CASSPRDRGEQFF.

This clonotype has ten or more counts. The CDR3 sequence is CASSSGGGWNEKLFF. The CDR3 DNA is TGCGCCAGCAGCTCAGGGGGCGGATGGAATGAAAAACTGTTTTTT. This chain connects TRBV4-1 to TRBJ1-4; 8 bases fit TRBD1. Germline CDR1 is MGHRA and CDR2 is YSYEKL. J was trimmed by 5 bases and V by 5 bases; bases with no gene match: 7. The CDR3 length is 15 residues.

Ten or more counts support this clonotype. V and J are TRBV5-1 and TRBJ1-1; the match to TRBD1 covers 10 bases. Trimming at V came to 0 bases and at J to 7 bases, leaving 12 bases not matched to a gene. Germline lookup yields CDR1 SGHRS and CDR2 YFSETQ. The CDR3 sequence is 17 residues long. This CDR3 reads CASSLAPGWTGGIEAFF. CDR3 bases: TGCGCCAGCAGCTTGGCCCCAGGCTGGACAGGGGGGATTGAAGCTTTCTTT.